This T cell receptor beta chain was identified during a study of blood T cell repertoires in COVID-19 (dated by TCRdb to 2018 to 2020). A note on the overall study: Samples covering the acute and convalescent phases of COVID-19 were provided by collaborators in the United States, Italy and Spain. The material from the prospective study consisted of cDNA or gDNA derived from T cells, B-cell-depleted T cells, or PBMCs. Subjects who had been exposed to COVID-19, were actively infected with it, or had recovered from it provided the deeply sampled blood TCRbeta repertoires that made up the dataset. The repertoires were made available in a free public database intended to serve as a resource for research on the immune response to SARS-CoV-2. Samples came from the ongoing ImmuneRACE study (first 160 participants) plus 1,254 subjects from 6 global collaborators. Nearly every sample came with metadata listing a de-identified subject ID, COVID-19 status, age in years and sex. Where HLA class I and class II types were available, the types were taken from metadata supplied by the sample provider, not from assay-based typing.

One collaborating source in Seattle enrolled patients during active infection and followed them longitudinally through the course of disease. The collaborating institutions used their own protocols to collect whole blood in K2EDTA tubes. For TCRbeta analysis, collaborators shipped samples as frozen whole blood, isolated PBMCs, or DNA extracted from either of those sample types. Concerning this clone itself: Its specific antigen is unknown. The record has no base qualities; no much larger clone is one base away.

Broader findings and caveats from the paper: The quantity of clinical and demographic metadata differed by source and by participant and was supplied without curation.

TCRbeta CDR3 regions were amplified from genomic DNA using the immunoSEQ Assay, a bias-controlled multiplex PCR. The study's processing was this. Within the assay, amplification of reference gene primers was used to estimate how many nucleated cells each sample contained. Sequence reads were collapsed and filtered to measure the absolute abundance of every unique TCRbeta CDR3 rearrangement. Productive Simpson clonality was computed per sample as the square root of Simpson's diversity index over productive rearrangements. Drawn from immuneACCESS, this table holds only the in-frame rearrangements with V and J called that TCRdb kept. Clones are partly lost; checked studies trace under half to an unresolved V gene and leave the rest unexplained. Clone size and V and J calls were adopted from that table, with D and trimming inferred from the DNA. The table for this sample lists about 230,000 clones; roughly 81% of them were counted only once. Of the sample, roughly 7.4% falls within the top ten clones.

Including the terminal cysteine and phenylalanine, the CDR3 comprises 14 residues. The sequence is cut down to CDR3 DNA, 42 bases in frame from base 1. The germline V gene provides CDR1 MGHRA and CDR2 YSYEKL. V drops 1 base and J drops 0 bases, leaving 5 bases in between. The chain uses TRBV4-1 and TRBJ2-3; confidence is insufficient to name the D gene. This sequence originates from an elderly woman with COVID-19, enrolled during active disease. The sequencing sample was made of peripheral blood. The nucleotide sequence is given as TGCGCCAGCAGCCAAGTGGGCAGCACAGATACGCAGTATTTT. Its coded protein is CASSQVGSTDTQYF.